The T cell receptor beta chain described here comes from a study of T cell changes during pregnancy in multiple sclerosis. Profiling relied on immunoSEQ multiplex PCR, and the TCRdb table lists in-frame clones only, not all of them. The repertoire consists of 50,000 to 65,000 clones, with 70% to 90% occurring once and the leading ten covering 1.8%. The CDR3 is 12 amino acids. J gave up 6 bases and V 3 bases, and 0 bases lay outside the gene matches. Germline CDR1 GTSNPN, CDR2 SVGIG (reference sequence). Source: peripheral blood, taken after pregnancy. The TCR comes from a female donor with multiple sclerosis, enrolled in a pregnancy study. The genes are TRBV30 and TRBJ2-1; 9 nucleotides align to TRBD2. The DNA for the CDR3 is TGTGCCTGGAGGGGACTAGCCAATGAGCAGTTCTTC. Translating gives CAWRGLANEQFF.